These 25 T cell receptor beta chains were sequenced from one sample in a study of molecular identifiers for immune sequencing clone quantification. TCRdb passed the PCR reads through MiXCR, listing each CDR3 protein once. The data show approximately 320,000 distinct CDR3 sequences, roughly a quarter seen once. The sample consisted of naive CD8+ T cells from blood, with Jurkat cell RNA spiked in. The subset: FACS-sorted CD8+CD4-CCR7+CD45RA+ naive T cells. The receptors originated from a human donor in good health. Some libraries in this study had Jurkat cell RNA spiked in.

The chain has TRBV4-2 and TRBJ2-5; D call uncertain. The V gene lost 3 bases and the J gene lost 4 bases, with 12 bases spanning the gap. Germline CDR1 reads LGHNA; CDR2 reads YNFKEQ. This CDR3 is 14 amino acids long. The chain's CDR3 is CASSQPIGSETQYF. The CDR3, as DNA: TGTGCCAGCAGCCAGCCCATCGGTTCAGAGACCCAGTACTTC.

Worth noting for this clonotype: Lacking the conserved final phenylalanine or tryptophan, this CDR3 likely reflects a read error. The gene calls are TRBV30 and TRBJ1-6; D is undetermined. The CDR3 consists of 13 residues. The V end was cut by 4 bases, the J end by 1 base, with 5 bases between. CDR1 is GTSNPN, CDR2 SVGIG, per germline (reference sequence). CDR3 sequence (DNA): TGTGCCTGGACAGCTTCCTATAATTCACCCCTCCACTAT. Protein sequence: CAWTASYNSPLHY.

This clonotype was seen a single time. The V and J genes are TRBV7-3 and TRBJ2-3; D not resolved. Germline CDR1 SGHTA, CDR2 FQGTGA. V was pared by 4 bases and J by 4 bases, with 12 bases between. CDR3 size: 14 residues. CDR3 in amino acids: CASSSEPSPDTQYF. The CDR3 DNA is TGTGCCAGCAGCTCTGAACCGAGCCCAGATACGCAGTATTTT.

In this sample, this clonotype turned up once. V gene TRBV12-5 combines with J gene TRBJ1-2, with a tentative D call TRBD1 (5 bases). Germline V lookup: CDR1 LGHNT, CDR2 FRNRAP. This CDR3 is 16 amino acids long. The ends were cut back, 7 bases at V and 8 bases at J, with 26 bases in the middle. The CDR3 coding sequence is TGTGCTAGTGCCAGAGGGGTCCCTCCGGGTCTCTTGGGCTACACCTTC. The encoded protein is CASARGVPPGLLGYTF.

This clonotype was detected many times. This chain links TRBV12-3 or TRBV12-4 with TRBJ2-5; perhaps TRBD2 as D (6 bases). This CDR3 contains 14 residues. V lost 0 bases and J 5 bases, leaving 10 bases between the germline ends. CDR3 nucleotide sequence: TGTGCCAGCAGTTTAGCCAGCGGGCTGGAGACCCAGTACTTC. Its protein is CASSLASGLETQYF.

In the case of this clonotype: A much larger clone lies one base from this, so it may be a read error. The chain employs TRBV7-2 and TRBJ2-1, with D unclear. The CDR3 sequence is 11 residues long. Germline lookup yields CDR1 SGHTA and CDR2 FQGNSA. CDR3 loop: CANSFYNEQFF. CDR3 coding DNA: TGTGCCAACAGCTTCTACAATGAGCAGTTCTTC.

The chain carries TRBV21-1 and TRBJ1-5; no DNA check was done on the table's D call, TRBD1. TRBV21-1 is marked as a pseudogene. The CDR3 length is 17 residues. CDR3 in amino acids: CASRKAPDIWVNPPPHF. DNA for the CDR3: TGTGCCAGCCGCAAAGCCCCGGACATCTGGGTTAATCCGCCCCCGCATTTT.

This clonotype was counted only a few times. The V gene is TRBV12-3 or TRBV12-4, the J gene TRBJ2-7, with 7 bases matching TRBD1. Germline trimming cut 4 bases from V and 2 bases from J; bases unmatched to any gene: 5. The CDR3 consists of 14 residues. The CDR3 loop is CASSSGQATYEQYF. Written as DNA, the CDR3 is TGTGCCAGCAGTTCCGGACAGGCCACCTACGAGCAGTACTTC.

This clonotype was recorded at least ten times. The chain recombines TRBV12-3 or TRBV12-4 with TRBJ2-5, with 8 bases fitting TRBD2. The CDR3 extends over 14 amino acids. The V segment lost 6 bases and the J segment 2 bases; nucleotides outside the gene matches: 5. The CDR3 region has the DNA TGTGCCAGCAGCAGAGCGGGAGAGCAAGAGACCCAGTACTTC. Its protein product is CASSRAGEQETQYF.

On this clonotype itself: A read error may explain this, as a much larger clone is one base away. The chain has TRBV7-2 and TRBJ2-2; tentative D call: TRBD2 (5 bases). CDR3 size: 14 residues. The germline gives CDR1 SGHTA, CDR2 FQGNSA. DNA of the CDR3: TGTGCCAGCAGCCAAGTGGACCCCTCCGGGGAGCTGTATTTT. The encoded protein is CASSQVDPSGELYF.

This clonotype was counted a few times. This chain uses TRBV28 with TRBJ2-7; D may be TRBD1 (6 bases). Germline lookup yields CDR1 MDHEN and CDR2 SYDVKM. V lost 2 bases, J lost 0 bases, and 17 bases lay in between. There are 17 residues in the CDR3. CDR3 amino acids: CASSLASPGHSSYEQYF. Here the CDR3 DNA reads TGTGCCAGCAGTTTAGCCTCCCCGGGACACAGCTCCTACGAGCAGTACTTC. Variable domain in full (rest from reference TRBV28 and TRBJ2-7): DVKVTQSSRYLVKRTGEKVFLECVQDMDHENMFWYRQDPGLGLRLIYFSYDVKMKEKGDIPEGYSVSREKKERFSLILESASTNQTSMYLCASSLASPGHSSYEQYFGPGTRLTVT.

As to this clonotype: Possible read error: a much larger clone is one base away. The V call is TRBV7-9, the J call TRBJ1-1; D is unresolved. The V gene's germline CDR1 is SEHNR and CDR2 FQNEAQ (reference sequence). This CDR3 region has 11 residues. V dropped 6 bases and J dropped 4 bases, with 6 bases sitting between them. The DNA of the CDR3 is TGTGCCAGCAGTACCACCACTGAAGCTTTCTTT. It is translated as CASSTTTEAFF.

This chain links TRBV4-3 with TRBJ1-1, with 8 nucleotides matching TRBD1. Unmatched junction bases numbered 10, after V lost 4 bases and J lost 9 bases. The germline V gene encodes CDR1 LGHNA and CDR2 YSLEER. CDR3 length equals 14 residues. The CDR3 region has the DNA TGCGCCAGCAGCCGCGAGGAGGGACAGGAAAAAGCTTTCTTT. This codes for CASSREEGQEKAFF.

About this clonotype: This may stem from a read error, because a much larger clone lies one nucleotide away. The V call is TRBV28, the J call TRBJ2-7; 7 positions agree with TRBD2. Germline V gene sequence: CDR1 MDHEN, CDR2 SYDVKM. V lost 3 bases and J lost 6; bases outside the gene matches: 8. The length of the CDR3 is 14 residues. CDR3 in DNA: TGTGCCAGCAGTTTCCCGGGACTACACTGCGAGCAGTACTTC. Its translation is CASSFPGLHCEQYF.

This clonotype was recorded at least ten times. This chain connects TRBV29-1 to TRBJ2-3; tentative D call: TRBD2 (5 bases). The CDR3 covers 13 residues. Trimming pared 8 bases from V and 0 bases from J, leaving 12 bases between. The germline gives CDR1 SQVTM, CDR2 ANQGSEA. The CDR3 nucleotides read TGCAGCATTCCATCGGGGAGCACAGATACGCAGTATTTT. Protein sequence: CSIPSGSTDTQYF.

This chain links TRBV7-7 with TRBJ2-2; TRBD2 aligns across 9 bases. V trimming: 5 bases; J trimming: 7 bases; junction bases outside the gene matches: 14. CDR3 size: 17 residues. Per the germline V gene, CDR1 is SSHAT and CDR2 is FNYEAQ (reference sequence). The CDR3: CASSPRTGGGAFGELFF. The CDR3 DNA reads as TGTGCCAGCAGCCCCCGGACTGGCGGGGGGGCTTTCGGGGAGCTGTTTTTT.

This clonotype occurred many times. The chain combines TRBV7-6 with TRBJ1-1; D gene uncertain. V was trimmed by 1 base and J by 8 bases, leaving 14 bases between them. Germline V gene lookup returns CDR1 SGHVS and CDR2 FNYEAQ. The CDR3 is 14 residues long. DNA for the CDR3: TGTGCCAGCAGCTTAGGTGTTGGGCTGGGGGAAGCTTTCTTT. This encodes CASSLGVGLGEAFF.

This clonotype occurred many times. This chain uses TRBV7-6 with TRBJ2-7; TRBD2 might be the D (5 bases). Trimming stripped 5 bases from V and 5 bases from J, with 16 bases between. The CDR3 consists of 14 residues. The germline V gene encodes CDR1 SGHVS and CDR2 FNYEAQ. CDR3 region: CASSASGLFHEQYF. The CDR3 DNA reads TGTGCCAGCAGCGCGTCGGGGTTGTTCCACGAGCAGTACTTC.

This clonotype has only a few counts. This rearrangement joins TRBV20-1 to TRBJ2-2, with TRBD1 identical over 7 bases. The CDR3 has 12 residues. V shed 5 bases and J 7 bases; nucleotides not matched to a gene: 4. CDR1 and CDR2 (germline): DFQATT, SNEGSKA (reference sequence). The CDR3 loop reads CSAFSGGGELFF. In nucleotides, the CDR3 is TGCAGTGCTTTTTCAGGGGGCGGGGAGCTGTTTTTT.

The chain carries TRBV24-1 and TRBJ2-3, with TRBD1 identical over 7 bases. Germline V gene sequence: CDR1 KGHDR, CDR2 SFDVKD. CDR3 length: 17 amino acids. J gave up 4 bases and V 3 bases, and 12 bases lay outside the gene matches. The CDR3 sequence is CATSDLSGRTGPDTQYF. Written as DNA, the CDR3 is TGTGCCACCAGTGATCTCTCCGGCAGGACAGGACCAGATACGCAGTATTTT.

As to this clonotype: A single base separates this from a much larger clone, so it may be a read error. The rearrangement links TRBV30 to TRBJ2-4; no definite D call. The CDR3 covers 16 residues. The germline gives CDR1 GTSNPN, CDR2 SVGIG (reference sequence). CDR3 sequence (DNA): TGTGCCTGGAGCACAACCGCCACGAGAGCCAAAGACATTCAGTACTTC. Its translation: CAWSTTATRAKDIQYF.

This clonotype showed up just a few times. The chain combines TRBV18 with TRBJ1-5; the D is unclear. V dropped 5 bases and J dropped 0 bases, with 8 bases sitting between them. Germline V CDR1 and CDR2: KGHSH, LQKENI. The CDR3 runs to 14 residues. This chain's CDR3 is CASSTTDSNQPQHF. The CDR3 coding sequence is TGTGCCAGCTCAACGACGGATAGCAATCAGCCCCAGCATTTT.

The rearrangement joins TRBV27 to TRBJ1-1; tentative D call: TRBD1 (5 bases). V dropped 3 bases and J dropped 4 bases, with 21 bases sitting between them. The CDR3 sequence is 17 residues long. In germline, CDR1 is MNHEY, CDR2 SMNVEV (reference sequence). DNA for the CDR3: TGTGCCAGCAGTTTGGGCCGGGACCGGTTGCTAGGCACTGAAGCTTTCTTT. Its translation is CASSLGRDRLLGTEAFF.

As regards this clonotype: This sequence may be a read error, since a much larger clone differs from it by one base. V is TRBV27 and J is TRBJ1-6; maybe TRBD1 (6 bases). This CDR3 contains 16 residues. V was trimmed by 2 bases and J by 9 bases, leaving 17 bases between them. The V gene's germline CDR1 is MNHEY and CDR2 SMNVEV (reference sequence). CDR3 amino acids: CASSLILAGVRSPLHF. The CDR3, as DNA: TGTGCCAGCAGTTTAATTTTGGCAGGGGTACGTTCACCCCTCCACTTT.

Many counts were recorded for this clonotype. The chain has TRBV7-2 and TRBJ2-5; 7 nucleotides align to TRBD2. Germline assignment: CDR1 SGHTA and CDR2 FQGNSA. V trimming: 5 bases; J trimming: 1 base; junction bases outside the gene matches: 16. The CDR3 has 18 residues. CDR3 bases: TGTGCCAGCAGCCTCACTAGCGCCCGGCCTGGAGCCCAAGAGACCCAGTACTTC. Translated: CASSLTSARPGAQETQYF.